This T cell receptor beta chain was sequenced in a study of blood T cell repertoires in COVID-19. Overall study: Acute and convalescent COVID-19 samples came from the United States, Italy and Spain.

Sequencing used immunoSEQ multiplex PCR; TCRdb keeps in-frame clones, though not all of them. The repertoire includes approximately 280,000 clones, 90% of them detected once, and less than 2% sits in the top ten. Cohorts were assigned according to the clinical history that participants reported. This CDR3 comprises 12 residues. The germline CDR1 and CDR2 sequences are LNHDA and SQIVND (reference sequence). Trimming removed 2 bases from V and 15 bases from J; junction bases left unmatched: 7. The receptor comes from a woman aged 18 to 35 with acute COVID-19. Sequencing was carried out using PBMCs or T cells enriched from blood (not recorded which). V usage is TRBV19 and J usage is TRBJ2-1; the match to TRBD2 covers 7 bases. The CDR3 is CASSIRGGSRFF. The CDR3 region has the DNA TGTGCCAGTAGTATACGGGGCGGGAGTCGGTTCTTC. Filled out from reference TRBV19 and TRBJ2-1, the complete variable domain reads DGGITQSPKYLFRKEGQNVTLSCEQNLNHDAMYWYRQDPGQGLRLIYYSQIVNDFQKGDIAEGYSVSREKKESFPLTVTSAQKNPTAFYLCASSIRGGSRFFGPGTRLTVL.